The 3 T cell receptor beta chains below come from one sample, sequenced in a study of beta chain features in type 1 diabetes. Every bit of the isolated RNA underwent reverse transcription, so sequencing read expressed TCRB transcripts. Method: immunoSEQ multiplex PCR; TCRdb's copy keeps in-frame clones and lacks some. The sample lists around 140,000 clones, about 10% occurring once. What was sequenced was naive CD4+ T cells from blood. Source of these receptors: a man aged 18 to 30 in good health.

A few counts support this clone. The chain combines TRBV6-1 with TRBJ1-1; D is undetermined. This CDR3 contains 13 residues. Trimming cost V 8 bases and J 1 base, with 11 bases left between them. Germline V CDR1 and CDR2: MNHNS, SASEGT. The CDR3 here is CASQPTENTEAFF. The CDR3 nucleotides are TGTGCCAGCCAGCCTACAGAGAACACTGAAGCTTTCTTT.

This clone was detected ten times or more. Written as DNA, the CDR3 is TGTGCCAGCTGCGGCGGGGGGGCGACCTACGAGCAGTACTTC. As protein: CASCGGGATYEQYF. The rearrangement uses TRBV28 and TRBJ2-7; 9 positions match TRBD2. CDR1 MDHEN and CDR2 SYDVKM come from the germline V gene. Unmatched junction bases numbered 7, after V lost 8 bases and J lost 2 bases. The CDR3 covers 14 residues.

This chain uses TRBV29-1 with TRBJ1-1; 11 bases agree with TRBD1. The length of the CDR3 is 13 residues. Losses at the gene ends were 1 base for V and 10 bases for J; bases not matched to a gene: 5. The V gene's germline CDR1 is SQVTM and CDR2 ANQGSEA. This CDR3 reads CSVEARDRGIAFF. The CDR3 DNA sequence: TGCAGCGTTGAAGCCCGGGACAGGGGGATAGCTTTCTTT.